Shown below are 20 T cell receptor beta chains from a single sample sequenced in a study of blood T cell repertoires in COVID-19. Generated by immunoSEQ multiplex PCR, the TCRdb table keeps only in-frame clones and is missing some. The repertoire holds over 100,000 clones, 79% seen once, with about 4% in the top ten. The sample was peripheral blood. The receptors come from a woman older than 75 with acute or convalescent COVID-19.

The V and J genes are TRBV6-5 and TRBJ1-2; D call uncertain. This CDR3 is 11 amino acids long. Germline CDR1 and CDR2: MNHEY and SVGAGI. V was clipped by 8 bases and J by 2 bases, with 6 bases between them. The CDR3 DNA follows: TGTGCCAGCGACAAAAACTATGGCTACACCTTC. The encoded protein is CASDKNYGYTF.

V usage is TRBV30 and J usage is TRBJ2-2; possible D gene TRBD1, 5 bases. The CDR3 has 13 amino acids. Trimming removed 4 bases from V and 5 bases from J, with 11 bases in between. Per germline, CDR1 GTSNPN and CDR2 SVGIG (reference sequence). Written as DNA, the CDR3 is TGTGCCTGGACGCAGGGATCAACCGGGGAGCTGTTTTTT. It encodes CAWTQGSTGELFF.

V and J are TRBV4-1 and TRBJ2-3; 10 bases line up with TRBD2. V dropped 1 base and J dropped 4; count of bases not matched to a gene: 11. Germline values: CDR1 MGHRA, CDR2 YSYEKL. This CDR3 is 18 amino acids long. CDR3 nucleotide sequence: TGCGCCAGCAGCCAAGGAGGAGGGCCTAGCGGGAGATCAGATACGCAGTATTTT. It yields the protein CASSQGGGPSGRSDTQYF.

The rearrangement joins TRBV7-7 to TRBJ1-5, with D possibly matching TRBD1 (5 bases). V shed 7 bases and J shed 0 bases, with 13 bases lying between them. Germline lookup yields CDR1 SSHAT and CDR2 FNYEAQ (reference sequence). This CDR3 has 15 residues. DNA for the CDR3: TGTGCCAGCACCGTGGGACTGTCTAGCAATCAGCCCCAGCATTTT. It specifies CASTVGLSSNQPQHF.

The chain couples TRBV6-1 to TRBJ1-5, with a weak D call TRBD1 (5 bases). The germline gives CDR1 MNHNS, CDR2 SASEGT. V lost 0 bases to trimming and J lost 4 bases, with 13 bases between them. The CDR3 runs 16 residues. The CDR3 DNA follows: TGTGCCAGCAGTGAAGCTCCACGCAGGGCAAATCAGCCCCAGCATTTT. It is translated as CASSEAPRRANQPQHF.

This clone appeared a single time. The chain is built from TRBV30 and TRBJ1-4; TRBD1 matches at 8 bases. Trimming took 5 bases from V and 8 from J; bases not matched to a gene: 7. The germline CDR1 and CDR2 sequences are GTSNPN and SVGIG (reference sequence). The CDR3 runs 13 residues. The CDR3 sequence is CAWAGQGTEKLFF. The DNA for the CDR3 is TGTGCCTGGGCCGGACAGGGTACCGAAAAACTGTTTTTT.

This clone was seen a few times. The chain links TRBV4-2 to TRBJ1-5; D is ambiguous. The V end was cut by 4 bases, the J end by 3 bases, with 13 bases between. The CDR3 runs 15 residues. Germline lookup yields CDR1 LGHNA and CDR2 YNFKEQ. CDR3 sequence reads: CASSPSAAYNQPQHF. CDR3 nucleotides: TGTGCCAGCAGCCCCTCGGCGGCCTACAATCAGCCCCAGCATTTT.

This clone showed up just a few times. The J gene is TRBJ1-5, the V gene TRBV7-2; D is possibly TRBD1 (6 bases). Germline V gene lookup returns CDR1 SGHTA and CDR2 FQGNSA. The CDR3 consists of 17 residues. The ends were cut back, 1 base at V and 0 bases at J, with 13 bases in the middle. The CDR3 region has the DNA TGTGCCAGCAGCTTAGGACGCGGCAGGGGTAGCAATCAGCCCCAGCATTTT. The encoded protein is CASSLGRGRGSNQPQHF.

This chain joins TRBV7-2 and TRBJ1-6; the D gene is possibly TRBD1 (6 bases). The CDR3 loop spans 16 amino acids. CDR1 and CDR2 from the germline V gene are SGHTA and FQGNSA. V lost 4 bases to trimming and J lost 7 bases, with 17 bases between them. The CDR3 sequence is CASSSEIGTLNSPLHF. In DNA form, the CDR3 reads TGTGCCAGCAGCTCAGAGATAGGGACACTCAATTCACCCCTCCACTTT. The full variable domain, completed using reference TRBV7-2 and TRBJ1-6, is GAGVSQSPSNKVTEKGKDVELRCDPISGHTALYWYRQSLGQGLEFLIYFQGNSAPDKSGLPSDRFSAERTGGSVSTLTIQRTQQEDSAVYLCASSSEIGTLNSPLHFGNGTRLTVT.

This chain uses TRBV28 with TRBJ1-6, with a weak D call TRBD1 (6 bases). Per germline, CDR1 MDHEN and CDR2 SYDVKM. CDR3 length: 16 residues. V was pared by 7 bases and J by 12 bases, with 25 bases between. The CDR3 reads CASNSPRGFGARPLHF. The CDR3 DNA reads as TGTGCCAGCAATTCCCCCAGGGGTTTTGGGGCTAGACCCCTCCACTTT.

V is TRBV7-9 and J is TRBJ2-5, with no clear D. CDR1 is SEHNR, CDR2 FQNEAQ, per germline (reference sequence). V lost 0 bases, J lost 2 bases, and 7 bases lay in between. There are 14 residues in the CDR3. DNA for the CDR3: TGTGCCAGCAGCTTAGCGGGCAGTCAAGAGACCCAGTACTTC. Protein product: CASSLAGSQETQYF. The entire variable domain, with the rest obtained from reference TRBV7-9 and TRBJ2-5, is as follows: DTGVSQNPRHKITKRGQNVTFRCDPISEHNRLYWYRQTLGQGPEFLTYFQNEAQLEKSRLLSDRFSAERPKGSFSTLEIQRTEQGDSAMYLCASSLAGSQETQYFGPGTRLLVL.

This sequence joins TRBV5-1 and TRBJ2-5, with 7 bases fitting TRBD2. Trimming at V came to 1 base and at J to 5 bases, leaving 5 bases not matched to a gene. Per the germline V gene, CDR1 is SGHRS and CDR2 is YFSETQ. CDR3 size: 14 residues. CDR3 coding DNA: TGCGCCAGCAGCTTGTTACGGCGGGAGGAGACCCAGTACTTC. Its translation: CASSLLRREETQYF.

This clone showed up just once. V is TRBV28 and J is TRBJ1-4; D is unclear. The CDR3 sequence is 18 residues long. V was pared by 6 bases and J by 2 bases, with 22 bases between. CDR1 is MDHEN and CDR2 is SYDVKM in the germline V gene. This CDR3 reads CASSQGGGSGWTNEKLFF. The CDR3 DNA reads as TGTGCCAGCAGCCAAGGAGGAGGTTCTGGGTGGACTAATGAAAAACTGTTTTTT. The full variable domain, its missing parts supplied by reference TRBV28 and TRBJ1-4, is DVKVTQSSRYLVKRTGEKVFLECVQDMDHENMFWYRQDPGLGLRLIYFSYDVKMKEKGDIPEGYSVSREKKERFSLILESASTNQTSMYLCASSQGGGSGWTNEKLFFGSGTQLSVL.

In this sample, this clone turned up a few times. The gene calls are TRBV28 and TRBJ2-5, with D perhaps matching TRBD1 (5 bases). This CDR3 contains 14 residues. Germline CDR1 MDHEN, CDR2 SYDVKM. The ends were cut back, 3 bases at V and 1 base at J, with 9 bases in the middle. CDR3 nucleotides: TGTGCCAGCAGTTTCAGGGCCACCCAAGAGACCCAGTACTTC. As protein: CASSFRATQETQYF.

The chain links TRBV30 to TRBJ1-5; the D is unclear. This CDR3 has 13 residues. Trimming removed 2 bases at V and 7 bases at J, with 12 bases between. CDR1 GTSNPN and CDR2 SVGIG come from the germline V gene (reference sequence). This CDR3 reads CAWSTAPGQPQHF. CDR3 sequence (DNA): TGTGCCTGGAGTACAGCTCCGGGACAGCCCCAGCATTTT.

The CDR3 region has the DNA TGTGCCAGCAGCCCCAACCGGGGTGACGGCTACACCTTC. Protein product: CASSPNRGDGYTF. This rearrangement joins TRBV7-2 to TRBJ1-2; no reliable D call. The CDR3 covers 13 residues. V lost 5 bases and J lost 8, with 15 bases in between. Germline V gene lookup returns CDR1 SGHTA and CDR2 FQGNSA. Looking up the rest from reference TRBV7-2 and TRBJ1-2 gives the full variable domain: GAGVSQSPSNKVTEKGKDVELRCDPISGHTALYWYRQSLGQGLEFLIYFQGNSAPDKSGLPSDRFSAERTGGSVSTLTIQRTQQEDSAVYLCASSPNRGDGYTFGSGTRLTVV.

Comments on this clone: Other nucleotide sequences from this sample produce the same CDR3. The V gene is TRBV28, the J gene TRBJ2-7; D unclear. V lost 3 bases and J lost 3, with 6 bases in between. The CDR3 has 12 residues. In germline, CDR1 is MDHEN, CDR2 SYDVKM. CDR3 region: CASSLAGYEQYF. As DNA, the CDR3 is TGTGCCAGCAGTTTGGCAGGCTACGAGCAGTACTTC. Supplemented by reference TRBV28 and TRBJ2-7, the full variable domain reads DVKVTQSSRYLVKRTGEKVFLECVQDMDHENMFWYRQDPGLGLRLIYFSYDVKMKEKGDIPEGYSVSREKKERFSLILESASTNQTSMYLCASSLAGYEQYFGPGTRLTVT.

To note about this clone: Germline is not matched at one junction end, which may reflect a read error. The chain recombines TRBV7-2 with TRBJ2-3, with 10 bases matching TRBD2. This CDR3 spans 14 amino acids. Germline V CDR1 and CDR2: SGHTA, FQGNSA. In nucleotides, the CDR3 is TGTGCCAGCAGTTTAGCGGGAGGAACGGATACGCAGTATTTT. Protein sequence: CASSLAGGTDTQYF. Full variable domain (rest looked up from reference TRBV7-2 and TRBJ2-3): GAGVSQSPSNKVTEKGKDVELRCDPISGHTALYWYRQSLGQGLEFLIYFQGNSAPDKSGLPSDRFSAERTGGSVSTLTIQRTQQEDSAVYLCASSLAGGTDTQYFGPGTRLTVL.

This clone appeared once. The chain employs TRBV6-2 or TRBV6-3 and TRBJ2-2; 9 positions agree with TRBD2. Germline-derived CDR1 and CDR2 are MNHEY and SVGEGT. V gave up 5 bases and J gave up 3 bases; unmatched junction bases: 4. The CDR3 is made up of 15 amino acids. In DNA form, the CDR3 reads TGTGCCAGCAGTACGCGGGAGGGATACACCGGGGAGCTGTTTTTT. Protein sequence: CASSTREGYTGELFF.

V is TRBV14 and J is TRBJ2-2, with 7 positions matching TRBD1. Germline loops: CDR1 SGHDN, CDR2 FVKESK. V shed 4 bases and J 4 bases; nucleotides not matched to a gene: 9. The CDR3 consists of 16 residues. As DNA, the CDR3 is TGTGCCAGCAGCCCCTCCGGCAGGGGGTTCACCGGGGAGCTGTTTTTT. Translating gives CASSPSGRGFTGELFF.